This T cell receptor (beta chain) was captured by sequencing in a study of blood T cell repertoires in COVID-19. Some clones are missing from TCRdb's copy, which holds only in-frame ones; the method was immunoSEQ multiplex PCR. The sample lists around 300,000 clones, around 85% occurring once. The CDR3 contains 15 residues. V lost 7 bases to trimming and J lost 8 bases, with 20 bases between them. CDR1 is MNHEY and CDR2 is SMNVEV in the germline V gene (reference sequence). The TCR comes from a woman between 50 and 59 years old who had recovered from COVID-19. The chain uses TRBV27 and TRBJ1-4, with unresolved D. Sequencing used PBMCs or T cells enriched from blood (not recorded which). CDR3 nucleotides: TGTGCCAGCAAGAACTCGATCGCACGAGGGGAAAAACTGTTTTTT. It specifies CASKNSIARGEKLFF. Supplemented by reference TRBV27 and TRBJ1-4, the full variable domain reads EAQVTQNPRYLITVTGKKLTVTCSQNMNHEYMSWYRQDPGLGLRQIYYSMNVEVTDKGDVPEGYKVSRKEKRNFPLILESPSPNQTSLYFCASKNSIARGEKLFFGSGTQLSVL.